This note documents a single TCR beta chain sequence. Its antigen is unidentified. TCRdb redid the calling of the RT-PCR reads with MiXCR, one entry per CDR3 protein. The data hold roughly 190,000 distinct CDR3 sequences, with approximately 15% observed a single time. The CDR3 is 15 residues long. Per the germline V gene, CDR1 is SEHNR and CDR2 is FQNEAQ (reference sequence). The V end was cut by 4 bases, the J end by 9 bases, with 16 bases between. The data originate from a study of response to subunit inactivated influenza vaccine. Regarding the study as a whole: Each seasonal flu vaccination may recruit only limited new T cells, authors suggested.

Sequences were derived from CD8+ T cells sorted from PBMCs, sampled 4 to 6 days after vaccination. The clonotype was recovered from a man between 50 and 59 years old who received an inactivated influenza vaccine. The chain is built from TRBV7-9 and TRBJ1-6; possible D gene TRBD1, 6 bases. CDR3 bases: TGTGCCAGCAGCTCGGTACAGGGTGGATTTTCACCCCTCCACTTT. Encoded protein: CASSSVQGGFSPLHF.